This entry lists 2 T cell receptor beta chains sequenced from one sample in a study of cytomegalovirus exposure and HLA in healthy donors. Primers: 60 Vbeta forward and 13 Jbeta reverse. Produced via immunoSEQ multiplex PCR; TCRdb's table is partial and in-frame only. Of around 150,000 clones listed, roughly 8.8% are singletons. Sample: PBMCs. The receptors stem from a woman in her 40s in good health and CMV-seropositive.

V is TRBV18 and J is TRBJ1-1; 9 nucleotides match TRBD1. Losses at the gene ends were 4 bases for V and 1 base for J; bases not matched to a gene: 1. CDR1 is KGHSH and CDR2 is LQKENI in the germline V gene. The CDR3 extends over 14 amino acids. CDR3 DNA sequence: TGTGCCAGCTCACAGGGACAGGGGAACACTGAAGCTTTCTTT. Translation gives CASSQGQGNTEAFF.

CDR3 loop: CASSPGQGFLDEQFF. The DNA for the CDR3 is TGCGCCAGCAGCCCGGGACAGGGTTTTTTAGATGAGCAGTTCTTC. The chain has TRBV5-1 and TRBJ2-1, with 9 bases that match TRBD1. Germline V gives CDR1 SGHRS, CDR2 YFSETQ. V lost 4 bases and J lost 8; bases outside the gene matches: 10. The CDR3 contains 15 residues. Variable domain in full (rest from reference TRBV5-1 and TRBJ2-1): KAGVTQTPRYLIKTRGQQVTLSCSPISGHRSVSWYQQTPGQGLQFLFEYFSETQRNKGNFPGRFSGRQFSNSRSEMNVSTLELGDSALYLCASSPGQGFLDEQFFGPGTRLTVL.